This T cell receptor (beta chain) derives from a study of shared clonotypes between healthy human individuals. Across the study: CD4 naive cells filled three plates per donor, CD4 memory three, CD8 naive two and CD8 memory one. Overall study results and limits: Large sequencing depth failed to make sorted-subset sequencing complete, rarefaction showed. Estimated richness values were generally larger in naive subsets than in memory subsets.

In regard to this clone: Its antigen is still unknown.

Trimming took 6 bases from V and 5 from J, leaving 13 bases between them. Germline V gives CDR1 MNHEY, CDR2 SVGAGI. The CDR3 runs 13 residues. The study enrolled healthy HIV-negative adults without recent acute infections or vaccinations as donors. The table came from immunoSEQ multiplex PCR; TCRdb's copy has only in-frame clones and leaves some out. Among some 300,000 clones listed, around four fifths were seen once. This receptor was taken from a man aged 25 to 40 in good health. The chain combines TRBV6-5 with TRBJ2-5; perhaps TRBD1 as D (5 bases). Sequencing was carried out using memory CD4+ T cells sorted from blood. Sample subset: CD45RA-negative fraction. CDR3 nucleotides: TGTGCCAGCAGGCAGGGTTCACGGGAGACCCAGTACTTC. Encoded protein: CASRQGSRETQYF.